This T cell receptor beta chain was recovered during a study of T cell responses to AZD1222 COVID-19 vaccine. Whole-study findings and limits: A rise in Spike-specific TCR breadth and depth followed two AZD1222 doses. It was only after the peak T cell response that any repertoires were sampled. Reportedly, nearly half of unique spike TCRs recognized epitopes outside B.1.351/B.1.1.7 mutations.

The table came from immunoSEQ multiplex PCR; TCRdb's copy has only in-frame clones and leaves some out. The listing contains about 140,000 clones. Turning to this clone: No antigen is known for it.

V lost 4 bases to trimming and J lost 6 bases; unmatched junction nucleotides: 6. There are 15 residues in the CDR3. Germline CDR1 reads SGHRS; CDR2 reads YFSETQ. The sequence was collected from an adult in good health. The sample consisted of peripheral blood. The genes are TRBV5-1 and TRBJ1-6, with TRBD1 matching 8 bases. CDR3 residues: CASSRQGLGNSPLHF. CDR3 DNA sequence: TGCGCCAGCAGCAGACAGGGGCTTGGTAATTCACCCCTCCACTTT.